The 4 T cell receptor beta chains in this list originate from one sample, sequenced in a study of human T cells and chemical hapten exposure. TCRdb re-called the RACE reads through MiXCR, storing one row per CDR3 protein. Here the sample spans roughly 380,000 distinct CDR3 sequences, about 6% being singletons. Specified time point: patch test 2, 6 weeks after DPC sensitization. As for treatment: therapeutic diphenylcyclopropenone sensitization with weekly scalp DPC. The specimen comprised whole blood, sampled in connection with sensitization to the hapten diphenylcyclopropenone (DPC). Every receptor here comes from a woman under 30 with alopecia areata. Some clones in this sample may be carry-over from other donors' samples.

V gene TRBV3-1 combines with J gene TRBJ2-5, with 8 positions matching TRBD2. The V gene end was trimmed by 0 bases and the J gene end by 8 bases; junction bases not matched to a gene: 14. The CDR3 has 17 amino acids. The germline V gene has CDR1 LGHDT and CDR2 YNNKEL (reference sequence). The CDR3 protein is CASSQDSLGGGPPTQYF. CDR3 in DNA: TGTGCCAGCAGCCAAGATTCCCTTGGCGGGGGGCCCCCAACCCAGTACTTC.

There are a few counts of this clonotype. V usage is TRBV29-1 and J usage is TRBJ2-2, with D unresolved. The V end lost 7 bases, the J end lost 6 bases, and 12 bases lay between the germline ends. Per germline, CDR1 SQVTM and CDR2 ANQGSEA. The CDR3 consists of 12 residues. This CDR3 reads CSAAIPSGELFF. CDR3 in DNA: TGCAGCGCCGCTATCCCTTCCGGGGAGCTGTTTTTT.

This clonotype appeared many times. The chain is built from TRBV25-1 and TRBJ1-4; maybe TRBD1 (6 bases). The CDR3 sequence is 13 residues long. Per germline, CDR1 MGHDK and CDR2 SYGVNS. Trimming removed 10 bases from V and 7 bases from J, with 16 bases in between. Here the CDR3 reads CATSEGGAEKLFF. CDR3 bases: TGTGCCACCTCAGAGGGGGGGGCTGAAAAACTGTTTTTT.

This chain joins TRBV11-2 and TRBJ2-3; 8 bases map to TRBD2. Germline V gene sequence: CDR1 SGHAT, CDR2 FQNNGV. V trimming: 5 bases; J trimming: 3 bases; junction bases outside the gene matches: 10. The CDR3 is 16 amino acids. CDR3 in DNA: TGTGCCAGCAGCCCGCGGGGCGGGGGGATTACAGATACGCAGTATTTT. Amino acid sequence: CASSPRGGGITDTQYF.